The sequence of this T cell receptor beta chain was determined in a study of T cell responses to AZD1222 COVID-19 vaccine. TCRdb's table, derived via immunoSEQ multiplex PCR, lists solely in-frame clones and lacks some. The sample yields 150,000 to 160,000 clones, about nine tenths seen once. Germline V CDR1 and CDR2: SGHTA, FQGNSA. Trimming removed 6 bases from V and 2 bases from J, with 11 bases in between. This CDR3 spans 13 amino acids. Study-wide results and limits: Repertoire sampling happened only post peak T cell response.

Worth noting for this clone: The antigen is undetermined.

The rearrangement links TRBV7-2 to TRBJ2-7; D uncertain. The specimen comprised peripheral blood, sampled after recovery from COVID-19. The TCR originated in an adult who had recovered from COVID-19. As DNA, the CDR3 is TGTGCCAGCAGTCCAGACACCACCTACGAGCAGTACTTC. Encoded protein: CASSPDTTYEQYF.